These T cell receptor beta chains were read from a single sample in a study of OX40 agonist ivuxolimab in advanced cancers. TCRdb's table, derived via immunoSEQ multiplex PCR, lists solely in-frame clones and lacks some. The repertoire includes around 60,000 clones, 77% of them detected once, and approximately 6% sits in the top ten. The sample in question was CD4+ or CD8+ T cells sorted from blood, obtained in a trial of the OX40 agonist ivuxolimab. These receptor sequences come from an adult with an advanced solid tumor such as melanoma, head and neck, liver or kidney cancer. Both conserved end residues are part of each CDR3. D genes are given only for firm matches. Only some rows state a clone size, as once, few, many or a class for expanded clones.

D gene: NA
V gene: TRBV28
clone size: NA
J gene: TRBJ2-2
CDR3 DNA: TGTGCCAGCAGTTTATGGTTCACCGGGGAGCTGTTTTTT
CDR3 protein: CASSLWFTGELFF

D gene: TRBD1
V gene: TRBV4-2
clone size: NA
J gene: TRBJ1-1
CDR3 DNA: TGTGCCAGCAGCCCGGGACAGGGGGACACTGAAGCTTTCTTT
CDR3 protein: CASSPGQGDTEAFF

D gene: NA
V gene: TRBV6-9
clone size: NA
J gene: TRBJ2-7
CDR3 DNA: TGTGCCAGCAGTCGGGGCGCCAACTACGAGCAGTACTTC
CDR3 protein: CASSRGANYEQYF

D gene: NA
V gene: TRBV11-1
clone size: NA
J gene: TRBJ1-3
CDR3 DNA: TGTGCCAGCAGCTTCAGGGCTGTCTCTGGAAACACCATATATTTT
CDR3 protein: CASSFRAVSGNTIYF

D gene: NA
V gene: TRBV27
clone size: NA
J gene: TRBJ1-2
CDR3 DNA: TGTGCCAGCAGTCCGGCATCAGGGCAGGTTAGGTATGGCTACACCTTC
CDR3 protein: CASSPASGQVRYGYTF

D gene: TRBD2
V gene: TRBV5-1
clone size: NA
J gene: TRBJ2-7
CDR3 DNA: TGCGCCAGCACCGGACTAGCGGGAGGTTTCGACGAGCAGTACTTC
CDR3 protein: CASTGLAGGFDEQYF

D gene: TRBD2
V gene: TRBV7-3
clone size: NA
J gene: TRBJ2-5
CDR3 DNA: TGTGCCAGCAGCCCCGGGACTAGCGGGAGGATGGAGACCCAGTACTTC
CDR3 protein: CASSPGTSGRMETQYF

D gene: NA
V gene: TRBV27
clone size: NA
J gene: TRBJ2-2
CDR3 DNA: TGTGCCAGCAGTTTATCCTCTACAGATACCGGGGAGCTGTTTTTT
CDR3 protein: CASSLSSTDTGELFF

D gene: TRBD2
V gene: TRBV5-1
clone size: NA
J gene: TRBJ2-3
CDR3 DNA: TGCGCCAGCAGCTTGTGGGGGACTAGCGGGGTGGAGGGCACAGATACGCAGTATTTT
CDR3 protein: CASSLWGTSGVEGTDTQYF

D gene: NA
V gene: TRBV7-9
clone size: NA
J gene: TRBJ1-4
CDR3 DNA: TGTGCCAGCAGCAAGTGGACACCGGCAACTAATGAAAAACTGTTTTTT
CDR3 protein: CASSKWTPATNEKLFF

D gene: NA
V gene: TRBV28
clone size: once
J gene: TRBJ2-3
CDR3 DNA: TGTGCCAGCAGGGGGCCAGATACGCAGTATTTT
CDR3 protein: CASRGPDTQYF

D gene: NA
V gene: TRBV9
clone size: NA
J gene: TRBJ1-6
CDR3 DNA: TGTGCCAGCAGCCTCGGTCGGGAAGGCAATTCACCCCTCCACTTT
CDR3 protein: CASSLGREGNSPLHF

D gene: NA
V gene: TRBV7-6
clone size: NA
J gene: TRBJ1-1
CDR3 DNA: TGTGCCAGCAGCTCCGGCCGTACTGAAGCTTTCTTT
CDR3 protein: CASSSGRTEAFF

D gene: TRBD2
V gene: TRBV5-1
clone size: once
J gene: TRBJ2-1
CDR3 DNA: TGCGCCAGCAGCTTGTTGTCCGGGACTAGCGGTTACAATGAGCAGTTCTTC
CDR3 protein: CASSLLSGTSGYNEQFF

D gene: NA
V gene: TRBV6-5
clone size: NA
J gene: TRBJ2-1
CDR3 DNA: TGTGCCAGCAGTTACGCTCGCGGATCCTACAATGAGCAGTTCTTC
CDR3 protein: CASSYARGSYNEQFF

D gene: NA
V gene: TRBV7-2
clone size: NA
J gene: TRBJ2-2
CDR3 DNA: TGTGCCAGCAGCTCCCGGGACTTCAACACCGGGGAGTTGTTTTTT
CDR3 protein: CASSSRDFNTGELFF